This T cell receptor (beta chain) was captured by sequencing in a study of blood T cell repertoires in COVID-19. Across the whole study: In each case, the material was cDNA or gDNA derived from T cells, B-cell-depleted T cells, or PBMCs.

There are 14 residues in the CDR3. CDR1 SGHDT and CDR2 YYEEEE come from the germline V gene. V was pared by 3 bases and J by 5 bases, with 13 bases between. Profiled with immunoSEQ multiplex PCR; TCRdb holds only in-frame clones, not every one. The table has about 59,000 clones, 91% seen once. The source material was peripheral blood. The source of this sequence is a human donor in a cohort sampled during active COVID-19. The V call is TRBV5-6, the J call TRBJ2-3; a possible D gene is TRBD2 (6 bases). The CDR3 nucleotides read TGTGCCAGCAGCTATTTGGGGGAGGAAGATACGCAGTATTTT. Its translation: CASSYLGEEDTQYF.